The 27 T cell receptor beta chains below come from one sample, sequenced in a study of blood T cell repertoires in COVID-19. Profiling relied on immunoSEQ multiplex PCR, and the TCRdb table lists in-frame clones only, not all of them. The repertoire includes about 210,000 clones, about 83% of them detected once, and 2.5% to 3.5% sits in the top ten. Sample: peripheral blood. These receptors originate from a man in his fifties with active or convalescent COVID-19.

V gene TRBV28 combines with J gene TRBJ2-7, with TRBD2 as a possible D gene (7 bases). The CDR3 is 15 residues long. Trimming cost V 5 bases and J 3 bases, with 17 bases left between them. Germline CDR1 MDHEN, CDR2 SYDVKM. CDR3 sequence: CASSPRGAGRYEQYF. Here the CDR3 DNA reads TGTGCCAGCAGTCCCCGGGGGGCGGGACGCTACGAGCAGTACTTC.

The rearrangement links TRBV29-1 to TRBJ1-1; 8 nucleotides agree with TRBD1. There are 14 residues in the CDR3. The germline gives CDR1 SQVTM, CDR2 ANQGSEA. With V trimmed by 5 bases and J by 0 bases, 5 bases remained unmatched. The CDR3 loop reads CSVPQGALNTEAFF. As DNA, the CDR3 is TGCAGCGTTCCCCAGGGGGCGCTGAACACTGAAGCTTTCTTT.

The V and J genes are TRBV7-9 and TRBJ2-3; maybe TRBD2 (5 bases). Trimming took 5 bases from V and 0 from J, leaving 12 bases between them. From germline, CDR1 is SEHNR and CDR2 FQNEAQ (reference sequence). This CDR3 has 15 residues. CDR3 sequence reads: CASSPPGISTDTQYF. CDR3 coding DNA: TGTGCCAGCAGCCCGCCGGGGATTAGCACAGATACGCAGTATTTT.

The chain couples TRBV4-1 to TRBJ1-2, with D unclear. Germline CDR1 is MGHRA and CDR2 is YSYEKL. V dropped 1 base and J dropped 2 bases, with 11 bases sitting between them. This CDR3 is built from 15 residues. The CDR3: CASSQALARNYGYTF. CDR3 nucleotides: TGCGCCAGCAGCCAAGCGCTGGCCAGGAACTATGGCTACACCTTC.

CDR3 in DNA: TGTGCCAGCAGCAAGGGGGAGCCTTCACCCCTCCACTTT. It translates to CASSKGEPSPLHF. V gene TRBV9 combines with J gene TRBJ1-6; a possible D gene is TRBD1 (6 bases). This CDR3 comprises 13 residues. Germline assignment: CDR1 SGDLS and CDR2 YYNGEE. Trimming left V 4 bases short and J 9 bases short, with 11 bases between.

CDR3 nucleotides: TGTGCCAGCAGCAAAGCCGGGGTGGGCGGAGCTAACTATGGCTACACCTTC. Protein product: CASSKAGVGGANYGYTF. J is TRBJ1-2 and V is TRBV21-1. TRBV21-1 is a known pseudogene. CDR3 length: 17 residues.

The chain couples TRBV27 to TRBJ1-4; no firm D call. Trimming removed 5 bases at V and 0 bases at J, with 13 bases between. The CDR3 is 16 amino acids. Germline loops: CDR1 MNHEY, CDR2 SMNVEV (reference sequence). The CDR3 nucleotides read TGTGCCAGCAGTCCCCGGAAGGGAGCAACTAATGAAAAACTGTTTTTT. Protein: CASSPRKGATNEKLFF.

The rearrangement links TRBV25-1 to TRBJ2-5; 11 bases agree with TRBD2. Germline values: CDR1 MGHDK, CDR2 SYGVNS. Trimming took 7 bases from V and 3 from J; bases not matched to a gene: 13. This CDR3 spans 17 amino acids. The CDR3 coding sequence is TGTGCCAGCACTGACATTGGGACTAGCGGATTCGAAGAGACCCAGTACTTC. It specifies CASTDIGTSGFEETQYF.

In its sample, this clone was seen a few times. The chain recombines TRBV28 with TRBJ2-1; D possibly corresponds to TRBD2 (6 bases). With 5 bases removed from V and 8 bases from J, the gap between germline ends came to 7 bases. Germline values: CDR1 MDHEN, CDR2 SYDVKM. This CDR3 is 11 amino acids long. CDR3 sequence: CASSRGYEQFF. In DNA, the CDR3 is TGTGCCAGCAGTCGGGGGTATGAGCAGTTCTTC.

A few counts support this clone. The J gene is TRBJ2-2, the V gene TRBV7-2; D not resolved. Trimming removed 2 bases at V and 1 base at J, with 14 bases between. The CDR3 has 17 residues. Germline CDR1 reads SGHTA; CDR2 reads FQGNSA. CDR3 residues: CASSLRSGGLNTGELFF. Written as DNA, the CDR3 is TGTGCCAGCAGCTTAAGGTCGGGTGGCCTGAACACCGGGGAGCTGTTTTTT. The full variable domain, its missing parts supplied by reference TRBV7-2 and TRBJ2-2, is GAGVSQSPSNKVTEKGKDVELRCDPISGHTALYWYRQSLGQGLEFLIYFQGNSAPDKSGLPSDRFSAERTGGSVSTLTIQRTQQEDSAVYLCASSLRSGGLNTGELFFGEGSRLTVL.

The chain combines TRBV11-2 with TRBJ2-1; D may be TRBD2 (8 bases). The CDR3 is 16 amino acids. V was trimmed by 3 bases and J by 8 bases, leaving 20 bases between them. Germline V gene sequence: CDR1 SGHAT, CDR2 FQNNGV. CDR3 nucleotides: TGTGCCAGCAGCTTTCTTAGGGGGCGGACTAGCCATGAGCAGTTCTTC. This codes for CASSFLRGRTSHEQFF. Based on the CDR3 plus reference TRBV11-2 and TRBJ2-1, the full variable domain is EAGVAQSPRYKIIEKRQSVAFWCNPISGHATLYWYQQILGQGPKLLIQFQNNGVVDDSQLPKDRFSAERLKGVDSTLKIQPAKLEDSAVYLCASSFLRGRTSHEQFFGPGTRLTVL.

This rearrangement joins TRBV18 to TRBJ2-1; 11 bases line up with TRBD2. J gave up 7 bases and V 5 bases, and 10 bases lay outside the gene matches. Germline values: CDR1 KGHSH, CDR2 LQKENI. This CDR3 spans 16 amino acids. The CDR3, as DNA: TGTGCCAGCTCAGCGTCTAGCGGGGGGTGGTCGAATGAGCAGTTCTTC. Its translation: CASSASSGGWSNEQFF.

This clone was counted between two and nine times. The gene calls are TRBV6-5 and TRBJ2-7; 8 bases align to TRBD2. Germline V CDR1 and CDR2: MNHEY, SVGAGI. This CDR3 comprises 15 residues. V lost 4 bases to trimming and J lost 5 bases; unmatched junction nucleotides: 10. The CDR3 DNA is TGTGCCAGCAGTTTTTTGGTAGCGGGAAAGCACGAGCAGTACTTC. This sequence encodes CASSFLVAGKHEQYF.

The V and J genes are TRBV18 and TRBJ1-1, with D tentatively TRBD1 (5 bases). From germline, CDR1 is KGHSH and CDR2 LQKENI. This CDR3 region has 14 residues. V lost 6 bases and J lost 1, with 12 bases in between. CDR3 nucleotide sequence: TGTGCCAGCTCTCGGGGGGGGAGGAACACTGAAGCTTTCTTT. This encodes CASSRGGRNTEAFF.

The CDR3 region has the DNA TGTGCCAGCAGTTTATGGGGGGGGCTTGAAGAAAAACTGTTTTTT. It encodes CASSLWGGLEEKLFF. The chain is built from TRBV27 and TRBJ1-4, with D perhaps TRBD1 (6 bases). Trimming removed 1 base from V and 8 bases from J, with 14 bases in between. CDR1 is MNHEY, CDR2 SMNVEV, per germline (reference sequence). This CDR3 spans 15 amino acids. Combining the CDR3 with reference TRBV27 and TRBJ1-4 gives the whole variable domain EAQVTQNPRYLITVTGKKLTVTCSQNMNHEYMSWYRQDPGLGLRQIYYSMNVEVTDKGDVPEGYKVSRKEKRNFPLILESPSPNQTSLYFCASSLWGGLEEKLFFGSGTQLSVL.

The chain has TRBV4-2 and TRBJ2-2; D is undetermined. V lost 3 bases to trimming and J lost 6 bases, with 17 bases between them. Per the germline V gene, CDR1 is LGHNA and CDR2 is YNFKEQ. The CDR3 has 16 amino acids. CDR3 loop: CASSQKSAIGPGELFF. The CDR3 nucleotides read TGTGCCAGCAGCCAGAAGAGCGCGATCGGCCCCGGGGAGCTGTTTTTT.

This clone appeared once. This sequence joins TRBV6-5 and TRBJ1-1; D may be TRBD1 (6 bases). CDR1 and CDR2 (germline): MNHEY, SVGAGI. The CDR3 sequence is 15 residues long. With 6 bases removed from V and 6 bases from J, the gap between germline ends came to 20 bases. The CDR3 protein is CASSPPRDTRSEAFF. As DNA, the CDR3 is TGTGCCAGCAGCCCCCCCAGGGACACCCGCTCTGAAGCTTTCTTT.

This chain joins TRBV20-1 and TRBJ2-7; 8 bases fit TRBD2. The CDR3 covers 11 residues. Per the germline V gene, CDR1 is DFQATT and CDR2 is SNEGSKA (reference sequence). The trim removed 7 bases at V and 5 bases at J, leaving 4 bases unmatched. The CDR3 protein is CSGLAGDEQYF. For the CDR3, the DNA is TGCAGTGGGCTAGCGGGCGACGAGCAGTACTTC.

The chain carries TRBV6-5 and TRBJ2-7, with TRBD1 as a possible D gene (6 bases). Germline CDR1 MNHEY, CDR2 SVGAGI. V lost 6 bases, J lost 6 bases, and 12 bases lay in between. The CDR3 contains 12 residues. The CDR3 spells CASSVQGIEQYF. The CDR3 coding sequence is TGTGCCAGCAGCGTACAGGGAATCGAGCAGTACTTC.

This sequence joins TRBV4-1 and TRBJ1-5; D is possibly TRBD1 (5 bases). V was shortened by 0 bases and J by 7 bases, with 13 bases between the two germline ends. The CDR3 consists of 15 residues. Germline V CDR1 and CDR2: MGHRA, YSYEKL. As DNA, the CDR3 is TGCGCCAGCAGCCAAGAACTTCGGGGGTACCAGCCCCAGCATTTT. It translates to CASSQELRGYQPQHF.

This clone was recorded many times. The V gene is TRBV6-1, the J gene TRBJ2-5; 10 positions match TRBD2. Germline CDR1 is MNHNS and CDR2 is SASEGT. The CDR3 is 19 amino acids. V lost 4 bases to trimming and J lost 1 base; unmatched junction nucleotides: 15. The CDR3: CASSVQAGGYTMGQETQYF. The CDR3 region has the DNA TGTGCCAGCAGTGTACAAGCGGGGGGGTATACGATGGGCCAAGAGACCCAGTACTTC.

The CDR3 spells CASSVGQDRETQYF. The CDR3 DNA reads as TGTGCCAGCAGCGTAGGACAGGACAGAGAGACCCAGTACTTC. V usage is TRBV9 and J usage is TRBJ2-5; possible D gene TRBD1, 6 bases. CDR1 is SGDLS and CDR2 is YYNGEE in the germline V gene. This CDR3 is 14 amino acids long. V lost 0 bases, J lost 4 bases, and 10 bases lay in between.

The chain has TRBV7-6 and TRBJ2-6; TRBD1 might be the D (7 bases). CDR3 size: 15 residues. The germline V gene has CDR1 SGHVS and CDR2 FNYEAQ. The V end was cut by 4 bases, the J end by 2 bases, with 9 bases between. CDR3 in DNA: TGTGCCAGCAGCTCAGGGGGGCCTGGGGCCAACGTCCTGACTTTC. Translated, it gives CASSSGGPGANVLTF.

The V call is TRBV9, the J call TRBJ1-1, with D unresolved. Trimming removed 2 bases at V and 4 bases at J, with 9 bases between. Germline V gene lookup returns CDR1 SGDLS and CDR2 YYNGEE. The CDR3 is 13 residues long. The CDR3 DNA follows: TGTGCCAGCAGCGTGCAGATTGGCACTGAAGCTTTCTTT. Translating it yields CASSVQIGTEAFF.

The chain employs TRBV9 and TRBJ1-2; no definite D call. The germline V gene encodes CDR1 SGDLS and CDR2 YYNGEE. Trimming pared 3 bases from V and 6 bases from J, leaving 15 bases between. The CDR3 runs to 14 residues. CDR3 sequence reads: CASSAVTLGNGYTF. CDR3 nucleotides: TGTGCCAGCAGCGCGGTGACCCTCGGGAATGGCTACACCTTC.

This chain connects TRBV5-1 to TRBJ1-2, with 7 nucleotides matching TRBD1. The ends lost 5 bases at V and 6 bases at J; junction bases unmatched: 13. Looked up from germline, CDR1 is SGHRS and CDR2 is YFSETQ. The CDR3 sequence is 15 residues long. The CDR3 is CASSSLRQGGDGYTF. In nucleotides, the CDR3 is TGCGCCAGCAGTAGCTTGAGACAGGGCGGGGATGGCTACACCTTC.

The table lists this clone with a count of one. The V call is TRBV4-3, the J call TRBJ2-5; TRBD2 matches at 12 bases. The V and J ends lost 0 bases and 4 bases, in that order; junction bases with no gene match: 3. CDR1 and CDR2 (germline): LGHNA, YSLEER. The CDR3 loop spans 16 amino acids. CDR3 in amino acids: CASSQELAGGVETQYF. The CDR3 region has the DNA TGCGCCAGCAGCCAAGAACTAGCGGGGGGAGTAGAGACCCAGTACTTC.